These T cell receptor beta chains were read from a single sample in a study of blood T cells in healthy people across ages. TCRdb ran MiXCR on the 5' RACE reads and lists one entry per CDR3 protein. The sample lists about 970,000 distinct CDR3 sequences; roughly 51% were seen once. The sequencing sample was made of blood. The receptors derive from a woman aged 55-70 years in good health. Both conserved end residues are trimmed from each CDR3.

TRBV27	TRBJ1-1	ASSFGVYTEAF
TRBV4-2	TRBJ2-7	ASSLTFSYEQY
TRBV20-1	TRBJ2-7	SAQQGDYEQY
TRBV29-1	TRBJ2-1	SPIAGDEQF
TRBV10-3	TRBJ2-3	AAAGREFTDTQY
TRBV18	TRBJ2-6	ASSPGQGIISGANVLT
TRBV20-1	TRBJ2-3	SARRQGATDTQY
TRBV14	TRBJ2-3	ASSQAGSRVSTDTQY
TRBV6-2/TRBV6-3	TRBJ1-2	ASSYQQGLYGYT
TRBV20-1	TRBJ1-2	SARGLFLGRTDYGYT
TRBV19	TRBJ2-6	ASSISSGTGANVLT
TRBV29-1	TRBJ2-3	SAHLDTDTQY
TRBV6-2/TRBV6-3	TRBJ1-5	ASRDMVNQPQH
TRBV12-3/TRBV12-4	TRBJ2-1	ASRVGELVRDRGNEQF
TRBV27	TRBJ2-7	ASSFQPGLVSYEQY
TRBV29-1	TRBJ2-3	SGGQPSTDTQY
TRBV7-2	TRBJ2-1	ASSQTGTGLNEQF
TRBV10-3	TRBJ1-4	AISRGTNEKLF
TRBV25-1	TRBJ2-1	ASTQQGHEQF
TRBV7-8	NA	ASSWGSGRPLYEQY
TRBV11-2	NA	AISQVQETQY
TRBV7-2	TRBJ2-1	ASRPAGVSYNEQF
TRBV10-3	NA	AIKRQEITYEQY
TRBV4-3	TRBJ2-5	ASSHRTGSQRQETQY
TRBV29-1	TRBJ2-5	SVEGGGSKY
TRBV5-1	TRBJ2-6	ASSWAGEAGANVLT
TRBV6-2/TRBV6-3	NA	ASNRGDGNIQY
TRBV20-1	NA	SARSNGIGETQY